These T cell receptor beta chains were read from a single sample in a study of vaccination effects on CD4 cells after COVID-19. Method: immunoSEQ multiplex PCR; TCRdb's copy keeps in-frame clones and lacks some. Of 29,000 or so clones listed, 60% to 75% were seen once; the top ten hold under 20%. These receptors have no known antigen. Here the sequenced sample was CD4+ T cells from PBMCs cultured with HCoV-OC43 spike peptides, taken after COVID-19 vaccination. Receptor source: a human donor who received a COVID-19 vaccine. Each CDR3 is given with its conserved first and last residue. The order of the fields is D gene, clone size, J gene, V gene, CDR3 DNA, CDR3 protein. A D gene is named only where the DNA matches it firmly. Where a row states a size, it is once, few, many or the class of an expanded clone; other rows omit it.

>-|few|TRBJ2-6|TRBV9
TGTGCCAGCAGCGCGTACTCTGGGGCCAACGTCCTGACTTTC
CASSAYSGANVLTF
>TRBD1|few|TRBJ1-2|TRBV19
TGTGCCAGTACCCGAGGGGGCGCGGGGGGTGGCTACACCTTC
CASTRGGAGGGYTF
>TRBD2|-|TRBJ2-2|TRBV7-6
TGTGCCAGCAGCTTAGAGCCCCGGACTAGCGGGGTTCCCGGGGAGCTGTTTTTT
CASSLEPRTSGVPGELFF
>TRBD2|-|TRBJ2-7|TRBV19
TGTGCCAGTAGTATTATGCCTAGCGGGGGCTACGAGCAGTACTTC
CASSIMPSGGYEQYF
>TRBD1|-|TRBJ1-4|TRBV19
TGTGCCAGTAGCGACGCCGGGACAGGGGGTCAAAAACTGTTTTTT
CASSDAGTGGQKLFF
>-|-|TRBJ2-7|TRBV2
TGTGCCAGCAGGTTGATCGAGCAGTACTTC
CASRLIEQYF
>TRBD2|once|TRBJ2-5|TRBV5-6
TGTGCCAGCACCCGATTCGTCGGAGTTAGCGGGAGCCTAGAGACCCAGTACTTC
CASTRFVGVSGSLETQYF
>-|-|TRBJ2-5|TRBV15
TGTGCCACCACCCAAGCGGCAGGGGAGACCCAGTACTTC
CATTQAAGETQYF
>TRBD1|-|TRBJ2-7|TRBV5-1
TGCGCCAGCAGGCTCGGACAGGGCGGGTACGAGCAGTACTTC
CASRLGQGGYEQYF
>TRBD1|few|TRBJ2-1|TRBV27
TGTGCCAGCAGGCCGGGACAGGGTGCTGAGCAGTTCTTC
CASRPGQGAEQFF
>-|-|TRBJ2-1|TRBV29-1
TGCAGCGTTGTTTTCGGGGGCGACGGCAATGAGCAGTTCTTC
CSVVFGGDGNEQFF
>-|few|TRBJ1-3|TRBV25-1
TGTGCCAGCAGTCCCGCGTCGGGCTCTGGAAACACCATATATTTT
CASSPASGSGNTIYF
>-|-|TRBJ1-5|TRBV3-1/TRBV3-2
TGTGCCAGCAGCCAAGACCCGACAGGTGATCAGCCCCAGCATTTT
CASSQDPTGDQPQHF
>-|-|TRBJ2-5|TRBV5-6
TGTGCCAGCAGCCCCCGAAGACTAGGGGGGGAGACCCAGTACTTC
CASSPRRLGGETQYF
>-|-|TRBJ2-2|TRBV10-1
TGCGCCAGCAGTGAACAGTCTACCGGGGAGCTGTTTTTT
CASSEQSTGELFF
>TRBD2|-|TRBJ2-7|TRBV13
TGTGCCAGCAGCTCGCGGACTAGCGGGATCGAGCAGTACTTC
CASSSRTSGIEQYF
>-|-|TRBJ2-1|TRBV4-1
TGCGCCAGCAGCCAAGCTGATGAGCAGTTCTTC
CASSQADEQFF
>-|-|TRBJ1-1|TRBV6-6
TGTGCCAGCCAGGCGACAGGAGGAAGCGCTGAAGCTTTCTTT
CASQATGGSAEAFF
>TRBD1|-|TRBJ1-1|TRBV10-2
TGCGCCAGCAGTCGGACAGGGAGGGATGAAGCTTTCTTT
CASSRTGRDEAFF
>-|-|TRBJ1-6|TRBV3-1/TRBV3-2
TGTGCCAGCAGCCAAGTGGAGAATTCACCCCTCCACTTT
CASSQVENSPLHF
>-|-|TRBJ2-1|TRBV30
TGTGCCTGGAGCCGACGGCCGTTAGGGGAGCAGTTCTTC
CAWSRRPLGEQFF
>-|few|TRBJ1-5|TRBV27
TGTGCCAGCAGTTTTGTTGGGAATCAGCCCCAGCATTTT
CASSFVGNQPQHF
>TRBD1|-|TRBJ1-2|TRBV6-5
TGTGCCAGCAGCAAAGGGGGGACAGGGTTGTTAGGCTACACCTTC
CASSKGGTGLLGYTF
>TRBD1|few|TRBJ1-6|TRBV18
TGTGCCAGCTCACCTGGAGGGGGCTTTTCACCCCTCCACTTT
CASSPGGGFSPLHF
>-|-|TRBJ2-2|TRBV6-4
TGTGCCAGCAGTGTGGCGGACACCGGGGAGCTGTTTTTT
CASSVADTGELFF
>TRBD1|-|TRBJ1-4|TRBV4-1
TGCGCCAGCAGCCAAGATATCGGACAGGCGGGGAATGAAAAACTGTTTTTT
CASSQDIGQAGNEKLFF